Each of the 4 T cell receptor beta chains below was sequenced from the same sample in a study of glioma-infiltrating T cells. TCR alpha and beta CDR3 regions were amplified from RNA using iRepertoire nested multiplex PCR. TCRdb used MiXCR to reprocess the multiplex PCR reads, holding one entry per CDR3 protein. The sample yields 300,000 to 400,000 distinct CDR3 sequences, around 38% seen once. The sequencing input was glioma tissue, nonneoplastic brain tissue, or PBMCs (not recorded which). The receptors were sampled from a human donor with low-grade glioma or glioblastoma, undergoing nonglioma brain surgery, or in good health (not recorded which).

This clonotype showed up many times. The V and J genes are TRBV6-2 or TRBV6-3 and TRBJ2-7; D not resolved. CDR3 length: 11 residues. Trimming cost V 0 bases and J 7 bases, with 4 bases left between them. In germline, CDR1 is MNHEY, CDR2 SVGEGT. CDR3 in DNA: TGTGCCAGCAGTTACTCCCAGGAGCAGTACTTC. Translating it yields CASSYSQEQYF.

A few counts support this clonotype. This chain joins TRBV27 and TRBJ2-3; 7 bases line up with TRBD1. J was trimmed by 0 bases and V by 4 bases; bases with no gene match: 4. The CDR3 consists of 15 residues. The germline CDR1 and CDR2 sequences are MNHEY and SMNVEV (reference sequence). CDR3 loop: CASSSTGPSTDTQYF. The CDR3 DNA sequence: TGTGCCAGCAGTTCGACAGGGCCTAGCACAGATACGCAGTATTTT.

The V gene is TRBV19, the J gene TRBJ2-2; D is possibly TRBD1 or TRBD2 (5 bases each). Per germline, CDR1 LNHDA and CDR2 SQIVND (reference sequence). Trimming removed 2 bases from V and 0 bases from J, with 10 bases in between. The CDR3 covers 16 residues. The CDR3 coding sequence is TGTGCCAGTAGTATACATGGGGGAGCGAACACCGGGGAGCTGTTTTTT. It translates to CASSIHGGANTGELFF. The full variable domain, completed using reference TRBV19 and TRBJ2-2, is DGGITQSPKYLFRKEGQNVTLSCEQNLNHDAMYWYRQDPGQGLRLIYYSQIVNDFQKGDIAEGYSVSREKKESFPLTVTSAQKNPTAFYLCASSIHGGANTGELFFGEGSRLTVL.

Regarding this clonotype: This may be a read error, as it is one base from a much larger clone. V and J are TRBV20-1 and TRBJ1-1; the D gene is possibly TRBD1 (6 bases). This CDR3 is built from 15 residues. V gave up 5 bases and J gave up 3 bases, with 19 bases separating them. Germline V gene sequence: CDR1 DFQATT, CDR2 SNEGSKA (reference sequence). CDR3 amino acids: CSAGVIQGSDTEAFF. CDR3 DNA sequence: TGCAGTGCTGGAGTTATACAGGGAAGCGACACTGAAGCTTTCTTT.